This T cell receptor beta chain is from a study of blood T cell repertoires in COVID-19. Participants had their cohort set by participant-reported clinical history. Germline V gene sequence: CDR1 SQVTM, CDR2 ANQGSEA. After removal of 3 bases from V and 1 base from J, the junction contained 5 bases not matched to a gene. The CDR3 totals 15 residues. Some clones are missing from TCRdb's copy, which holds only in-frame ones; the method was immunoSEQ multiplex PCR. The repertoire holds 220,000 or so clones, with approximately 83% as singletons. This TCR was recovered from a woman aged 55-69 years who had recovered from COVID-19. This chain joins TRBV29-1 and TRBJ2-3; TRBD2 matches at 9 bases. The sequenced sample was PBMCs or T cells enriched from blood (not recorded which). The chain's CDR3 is CSVDRAGGRTDTQYF. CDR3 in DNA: TGCAGCGTTGATAGGGCGGGGGGGCGCACAGATACGCAGTATTTT.